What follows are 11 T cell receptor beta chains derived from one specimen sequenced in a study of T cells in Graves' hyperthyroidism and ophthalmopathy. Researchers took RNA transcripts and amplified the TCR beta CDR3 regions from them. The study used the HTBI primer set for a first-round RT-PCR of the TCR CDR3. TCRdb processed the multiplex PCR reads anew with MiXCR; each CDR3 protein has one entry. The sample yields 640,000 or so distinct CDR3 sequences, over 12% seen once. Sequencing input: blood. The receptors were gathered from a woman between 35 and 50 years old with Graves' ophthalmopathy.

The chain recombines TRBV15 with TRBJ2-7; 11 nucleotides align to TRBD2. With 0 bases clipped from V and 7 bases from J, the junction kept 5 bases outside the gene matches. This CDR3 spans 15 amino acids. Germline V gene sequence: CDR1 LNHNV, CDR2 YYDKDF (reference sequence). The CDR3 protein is CATSRDLAGGGEQYF. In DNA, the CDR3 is TGTGCCACCAGCAGAGATTTAGCGGGAGGGGGGGAGCAGTACTTC.

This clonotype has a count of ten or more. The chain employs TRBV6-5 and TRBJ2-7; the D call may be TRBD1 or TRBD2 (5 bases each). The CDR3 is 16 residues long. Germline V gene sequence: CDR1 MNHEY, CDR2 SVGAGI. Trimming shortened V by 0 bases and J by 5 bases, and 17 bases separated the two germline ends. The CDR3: CASSYSGTRDGNEQYF. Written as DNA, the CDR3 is TGTGCCAGCAGTTACTCAGGGACCAGGGATGGCAACGAGCAGTACTTC.

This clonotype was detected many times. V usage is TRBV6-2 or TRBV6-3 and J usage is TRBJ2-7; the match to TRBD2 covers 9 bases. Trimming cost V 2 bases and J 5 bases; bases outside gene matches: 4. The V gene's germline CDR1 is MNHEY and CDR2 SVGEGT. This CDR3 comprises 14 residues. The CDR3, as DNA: TGTGCCAGCAGTTACGCTAGCGGGATCGACGAGCAGTACTTC. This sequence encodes CASSYASGIDEQYF.

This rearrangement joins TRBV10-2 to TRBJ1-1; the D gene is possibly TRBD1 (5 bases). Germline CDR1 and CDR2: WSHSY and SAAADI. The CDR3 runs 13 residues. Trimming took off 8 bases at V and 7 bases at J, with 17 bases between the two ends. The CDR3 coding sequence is TGCGCCAGCGGGGTAGAGAGGGGACTTGAAGCTTTCTTT. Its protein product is CASGVERGLEAFF.

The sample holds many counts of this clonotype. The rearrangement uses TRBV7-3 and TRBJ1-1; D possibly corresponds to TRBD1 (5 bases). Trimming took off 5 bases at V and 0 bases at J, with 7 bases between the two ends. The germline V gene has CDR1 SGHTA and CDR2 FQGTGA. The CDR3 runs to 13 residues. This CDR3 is CASSQTVNTEAFF. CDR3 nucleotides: TGTGCCAGCAGCCAGACAGTGAACACTGAAGCTTTCTTT.

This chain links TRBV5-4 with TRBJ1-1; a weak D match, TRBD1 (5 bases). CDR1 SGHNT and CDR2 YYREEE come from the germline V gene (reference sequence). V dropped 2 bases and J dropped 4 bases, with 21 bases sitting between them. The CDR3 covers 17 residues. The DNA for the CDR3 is TGTGCCAGCAGCTTCAGCCGGGGGACGATTTTTGGCACTGAAGCTTTCTTT. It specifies CASSFSRGTIFGTEAFF. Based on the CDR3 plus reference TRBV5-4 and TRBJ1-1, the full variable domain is ETGVTQSPTHLIKTRGQQVTLRCSSQSGHNTVSWYQQALGQGPQFIFQYYREEENGRGNFPPRFSGLQFPNYSSELNVNALELDDSALYLCASSFSRGTIFGTEAFFGQGTRLTVV.

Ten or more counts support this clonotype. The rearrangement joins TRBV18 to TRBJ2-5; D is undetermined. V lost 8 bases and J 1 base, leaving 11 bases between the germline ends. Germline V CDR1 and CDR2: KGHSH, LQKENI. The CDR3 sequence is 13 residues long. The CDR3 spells CASSPLPQETQYF. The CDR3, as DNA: TGTGCCAGCAGCCCACTCCCCCAAGAGACCCAGTACTTC.

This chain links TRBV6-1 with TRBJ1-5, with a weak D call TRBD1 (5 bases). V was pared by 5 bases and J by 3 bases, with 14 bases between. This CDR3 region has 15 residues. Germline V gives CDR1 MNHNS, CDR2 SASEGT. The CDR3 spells CASSKTGIHNQPQHF. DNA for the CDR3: TGTGCCAGCAGTAAAACAGGAATACACAATCAGCCCCAGCATTTT.

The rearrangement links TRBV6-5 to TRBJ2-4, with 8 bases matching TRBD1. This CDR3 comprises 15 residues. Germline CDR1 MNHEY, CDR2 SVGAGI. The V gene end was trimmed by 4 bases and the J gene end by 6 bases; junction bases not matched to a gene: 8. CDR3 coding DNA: TGTGCCAGCAGTTTAACGGACAGGGTTGGAAACATTCAGTACTTC. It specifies CASSLTDRVGNIQYF.

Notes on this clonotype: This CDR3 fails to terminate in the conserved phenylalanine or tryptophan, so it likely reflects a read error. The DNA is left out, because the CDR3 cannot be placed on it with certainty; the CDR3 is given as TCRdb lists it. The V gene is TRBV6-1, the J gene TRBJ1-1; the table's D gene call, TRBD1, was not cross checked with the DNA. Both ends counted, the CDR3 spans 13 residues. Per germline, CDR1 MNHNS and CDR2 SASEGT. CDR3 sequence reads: CASRPAGTAVTVV.

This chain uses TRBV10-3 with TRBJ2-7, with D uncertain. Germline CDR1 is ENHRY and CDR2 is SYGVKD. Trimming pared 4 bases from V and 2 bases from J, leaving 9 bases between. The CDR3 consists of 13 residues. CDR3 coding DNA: TGTGCCATCAGTGGGAGACAACCCTACGAGCAGTACTTC. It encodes CAISGRQPYEQYF.